Listed below are T cell receptor beta chains from one sample, sequenced in a study of Graves' ophthalmopathy and Graves' hyperthyroidism. TCRdb used MiXCR to reprocess the multiplex PCR reads, holding one entry per CDR3 protein. The table has approximately 380,000 distinct CDR3 sequences, around 21% seen once; the top ten hold under 3%. Sequencing input: peripheral blood. These receptors were collected from a woman aged 18-29 years with stable Graves' hyperthyroidism. Each CDR3 is given with its conserved first and last residue. D genes are given only for firm matches. Clone size is given for some rows only: seen once, a few or many times, or a class if the clone is expanded.

TRBJ2-2	TRBV29-1	many	TRBD2	CSGRTSGSGGELFF	TGCAGCGGACGGACTAGCGGCAGCGGGGGGGAGCTGTTTTTT
TRBJ1-1	TRBV6-1	many	TRBD1	CATRGPGGAEAFF	TGTGCCACCAGGGGGCCCGGGGGCGCTGAAGCTTTCTTT
TRBJ1-1	TRBV7-2	many	-	CASSLPTGVAFF	TGTGCCAGCAGCTTACCTACGGGGGTAGCTTTCTTT
TRBJ2-7	TRBV15	many	TRBD2	CATSREGGRFGEQYF	TGTGCCACCAGCAGAGAGGGCGGGAGATTCGGCGAGCAGTACTTC
TRBJ1-5	TRBV20-1	many	TRBD1	CSAREGQGENQPQHF	TGCAGTGCTAGAGAGGGACAGGGAGAGAATCAGCCCCAGCATTTT
TRBJ2-7	TRBV6-2/TRBV6-3	few	-	CASSLNGPYEQYF	TGTGCCAGCAGTTTAAACGGGCCCTACGAGCAGTACTTC
TRBJ2-7	TRBV25-1	few	-	CASSGLGGFYEQYF	TGTGCCAGCAGTGGCTTAGGGGGGTTCTACGAGCAGTACTTC
TRBJ1-1	TRBV7-2	many	TRBD1	CASSYWTGGEAFF	TGTGCCAGCAGCTATTGGACAGGGGGGGAGGCTTTCTTT
TRBJ2-2	TRBV14	many	TRBD2	CASSTTSGTIAGELFF	TGTGCCAGCAGCACGACTAGCGGGACTATAGCCGGGGAGCTGTTTTTT
TRBJ1-3	TRBV12-3/TRBV12-4	many	-	CASSLGSGDGNTIYF	TGTGCCAGCAGTTTAGGATCAGGGGACGGAAACACCATATATTTT
TRBJ1-1	TRBV20-1	-	-	CSASRGMNTEAFF	TGCAGTGCTAGCAGAGGAATGAACACTGAAGCTTTCTTT
TRBJ1-3	TRBV15	many	-	CATSRWGDGNTIYF	TGTGCCACCAGCAGGTGGGGAGATGGAAACACCATATATTTT
TRBJ2-7	TRBV7-1	-	-	CASSSGGGEQYF	TGTGCCAGCAGCTCAGGGGGAGGCGAGCAGTACTTC
TRBJ2-7	TRBV18	many	TRBD1	CASSLRTGWFEDF	TGTGCCAGCTCCCTCCGGACAGGGTGGTTCGAGGACTTC
TRBJ1-1	TRBV18	many	-	CASSPPSVLGAEAFF	TGTGCCAGCTCACCACCGTCAGTTTTGGGGGCTGAAGCTTTCTTT
TRBJ2-4	TRBV20-1	-	-	CSGQDKNIKYF	TGCAGTGGACAGGACAAAAACATTAAGTACTTC
TRBJ1-1	TRBV2	many	TRBD1	CATILQGASTEAFF	TGTGCCACCATATTACAGGGGGCGAGCACTGAAGCTTTCTTT
TRBJ2-2	TRBV20-1	many	TRBD2	CSARTLAGGNTGELFF	TGCAGTGCTAGAACCCTAGCGGGAGGGAACACCGGGGAGCTGTTTTTT
TRBJ1-1	TRBV28	-	-	CASSSWGVTNTEAFF	TGTGCCAGCAGTTCTTGGGGGGTGACGAACACTGAAGCTTTCTTT
TRBJ2-5	TRBV20-1	many	TRBD2	CSASRGGEETQYF	TGCAGTGCTAGCCGGGGAGGGGAAGAGACCCAGTACTTC
TRBJ2-5	TRBV24-1	many	TRBD2	CATSDSSGRGQETQYF	TGTGCCACCAGTGACAGTAGCGGGAGAGGACAAGAGACCCAGTACTTC
TRBJ1-5	TRBV2	many	-	CASTDTIGAVFSNQPQHF	TGTGCCAGTACCGATACTATAGGGGCAGTTTTTAGCAATCAGCCCCAGCATTTT
TRBJ1-6	TRBV12-3/TRBV12-4	-	-	CASRGSVTSPLHF	TGTGCCAGCAGGGGGTCAGTAACCTCACCCCTCCACTTT
TRBJ2-6	TRBV20-1	many	-	CSARAPSGFSGANVLTF	TGCAGTGCTAGAGCACCCTCAGGTTTCTCTGGGGCCAACGTCCTGACTTTC
TRBJ2-2	TRBV24-1	-	TRBD2	CATSEGTSRTGELFF	TGTGCCACCAGTGAAGGGACTAGCAGAACCGGGGAGCTGTTTTTT
TRBJ2-7	TRBV11-1	few	-	CASSAEGGYSYEQYF	TGTGCCAGCAGCGCCGAGGGCGGATACTCCTACGAGCAGTACTTC
TRBJ1-1	TRBV6-1	many	-	CASSELTFREAFF	TGTGCCAGCAGTGAACTAACCTTTCGGGAAGCTTTCTTT
TRBJ2-7	TRBV5-1	-	-	CTSSLGGSYEQYF	TGCACCAGCAGCTTGGGGGGCTCCTACGAGCAGTACTTC
TRBJ1-2	TRBV28	-	TRBD1	CASSTVTGVEGYTF	TGTGCCAGCAGTACCGTGACAGGGGTTGAGGGCTACACCTTC
TRBJ2-2	TRBV19	-	-	CASSITAAGELFF	TGTGCCAGTAGTATTACAGCGGCCGGGGAGCTGTTTTTT
TRBJ1-1	TRBV12-3/TRBV12-4	-	TRBD1	CASSLETGATEAFF	TGTGCCAGCAGTTTAGAGACAGGGGCCACTGAAGCTTTCTTT
TRBJ1-1	TRBV6-1	many	TRBD1	CASSEESWTGRTEAFF	TGTGCCAGCAGTGAAGAATCTTGGACAGGGCGGACTGAAGCTTTCTTT
TRBJ2-5	TRBV28	-	TRBD1	CASTPGQETETQYF	TGTGCCAGCACCCCGGGACAGGAGACAGAGACCCAGTACTTC
TRBJ1-1	TRBV19	-	-	CASSIGTGTEAFF	TGTGCCAGTAGTATAGGGACCGGCACTGAAGCTTTCTTT
TRBJ2-7	TRBV7-9	few	-	CASSLMDYEQYF	TGTGCCAGCAGCTTAATGGATTACGAGCAGTACTTC
TRBJ1-1	TRBV29-1	many	-	CSVRGNTEAFF	TGCAGCGTTCGGGGGAACACTGAAGCTTTCTTT
TRBJ2-2	TRBV11-2	many	TRBD2	CASSRLAGVVSGELFF	TGTGCCAGCAGCCGGCTAGCGGGAGTCGTTTCCGGGGAGCTGTTTTTT
TRBJ1-5	TRBV12-3/TRBV12-4	few	TRBD1	CASSARTGFDNQPQHF	TGTGCCAGCAGTGCCCGGACAGGGTTTGACAATCAGCCCCAGCATTTT
TRBJ1-2	TRBV11-2	-	TRBD1	CASSSTNGTGGDYGYTF	TGTGCCAGCAGCTCCACCAATGGGACAGGGGGCGACTATGGCTACACCTTC
TRBJ2-7	TRBV5-1	many	-	CASSLVPGGLEQYF	TGCGCCAGCAGCTTGGTCCCTGGCGGCCTCGAGCAGTACTTC
TRBJ2-2	TRBV11-3	-	TRBD2	CASLLPSGWTGELFF	TGTGCCAGTTTACTCCCTAGCGGTTGGACCGGGGAGCTGTTTTTT
TRBJ1-2	TRBV27	-	TRBD1	CASSSGQASKGYTF	TGTGCCAGCAGTTCGGGACAGGCGTCCAAAGGCTACACCTTC
TRBJ1-2	TRBV7-8	many	TRBD1	CASKKLGQGHGYTF	TGTGCCAGCAAAAAACTAGGACAGGGACATGGCTACACCTTC
TRBJ1-6	TRBV12-3/TRBV12-4	-	-	CASSFGQPNSPLHF	TGTGCCAGCAGTTTCGGCCAGCCCAATTCACCCCTCCACTTT
TRBJ1-5	TRBV27	many	TRBD1	CASSSDRGNNQPQHF	TGTGCCAGCAGTTCCGACAGGGGGAACAATCAGCCCCAGCATTTT
TRBJ2-7	TRBV7-6	many	-	CASSARAHEQYF	TGTGCCAGCAGCGCCAGGGCCCACGAGCAGTACTTC
TRBJ2-7	TRBV15	many	-	CATSRDRGAYEQYF	TGTGCCACCAGCAGAGACCGGGGTGCCTACGAGCAGTACTTC
TRBJ1-1	TRBV12-3/TRBV12-4	many	-	CASSPAAYSQNTEAFF	TGTGCCAGCAGTCCGGCCGCCTATTCTCAGAACACTGAAGCTTTCTTT
TRBJ1-3	TRBV6-1	-	-	CASSDRGGNTIYF	TGTGCCAGCAGTGACCGAGGCGGAAACACCATATATTTT
TRBJ2-4	TRBV4-1	-	TRBD2	CASSQVQGLAGGRENMQYF	TGCGCCAGCAGCCAAGTACAGGGACTAGCGGGAGGGCGGGAAAACATGCAGTACTTC
TRBJ2-4	TRBV5-1	many	-	CASSLEGVGGENIQYF	TGCGCCAGCAGCTTGGAAGGGGTGGGAGGCGAAAACATTCAGTACTTC
TRBJ1-1	TRBV6-5	medium-sized	-	CASSRDVNTEAFF	TGTGCCAGCAGCAGGGACGTGAACACTGAAGCTTTCTTT
TRBJ1-6	TRBV28	few	-	CASSLTSYKMGSPLHF	TGTGCCAGCAGTTTGACATCTTACAAAATGGGATCACCCCTCCACTTT
TRBJ2-3	TRBV5-5	many	-	CASSFEVDTQYF	TGTGCCAGCAGCTTCGAAGTAGATACGCAGTATTTT
TRBJ1-2	TRBV29-1	many	-	CSVVYRSNYGYTF	TGCAGCGTTGTTTATCGATCCAACTATGGCTACACCTTC
TRBJ1-5	TRBV28	many	-	CASSDIPGPSSNQPQHF	TGTGCCAGCAGCGATATTCCGGGACCTAGTAGCAATCAGCCCCAGCATTTT
TRBJ1-5	TRBV20-1	many	-	CSASGSAWGNQPQHF	TGCAGTGCTAGTGGGTCGGCTTGGGGCAATCAGCCCCAGCATTTT
TRBJ2-2	TRBV30	-	TRBD2	CAWTWTSGKGGELFF	TGTGCCTGGACTTGGACTAGCGGGAAGGGCGGGGAGCTGTTTTTT
TRBJ1-1	TRBV12-3/TRBV12-4	-	-	CASSQGGRTEACF	TGTGCCAGCAGCCAAGGAGGGAGGACTGAAGCTTGCTTT
TRBJ2-7	TRBV12-3/TRBV12-4	-	-	CASSRQVTYEQYF	TGTGCCAGCAGTCGACAGGTAACCTACGAGCAGTACTTC